The 3 T cell receptor beta chains below come from one sample, sequenced in a study of blood T cell repertoires in COVID-19. The repertoire was sequenced with immunoSEQ multiplex PCR; TCRdb's copy has only in-frame clones and lacks some. The sample comprises about 210,000 clones, roughly nine tenths of which are singletons, and around 1.2% rests with the top ten. The sequenced sample was peripheral blood. The receptors derive from a man under 40 with acute or convalescent COVID-19.

The CDR3 is CASSDRLAGYNEQFF. As DNA, the CDR3 is TGTGCCAGCAGCGACAGACTAGCGGGGTACAATGAGCAGTTCTTC. The chain carries TRBV9 and TRBJ2-1, with TRBD2 matching over 11 bases. CDR3 length: 15 amino acids. With V trimmed by 3 bases and J by 4 bases, 3 bases remained unmatched. Germline values: CDR1 SGDLS, CDR2 YYNGEE.

On this clone: The germline gene is not matched at one end of the junction; a read error may be the cause. The rearrangement joins TRBV28 to TRBJ2-3; 7 nucleotides align to TRBD2. The V gene's germline CDR1 is MDHEN and CDR2 SYDVKM. The length of the CDR3 is 14 residues. In DNA form, the CDR3 reads TGTACCAGCAACGTGGGGGGGAGCACAGATACGCAGTATTTT. Amino acids: CTSNVGGSTDTQYF. Based on the CDR3 plus reference TRBV28 and TRBJ2-3, the full variable domain is DVKVTQSSRYLVKRTGEKVFLECVQDMDHENMFWYRQDPGLGLRLIYFSYDVKMKEKGDIPEGYSVSREKKERFSLILESASTNQTSMYLCTSNVGGSTDTQYFGPGTRLTVL.

The V call is TRBV9, the J call TRBJ2-7, with 7 nucleotides matching TRBD1. The CDR3 has 15 residues. The germline CDR1 and CDR2 sequences are SGDLS and YYNGEE. J was trimmed by 0 bases and V by 2 bases; bases with no gene match: 5. The CDR3 loop reads CASSVGQRSSYEQYF. CDR3 DNA: TGTGCCAGCAGCGTGGGACAGAGGAGCTCCTACGAGCAGTACTTC.